The rows below give T cell receptor beta chains drawn from one sample of a study of T cell changes during pregnancy in multiple sclerosis. The repertoire was sequenced with immunoSEQ multiplex PCR; TCRdb's copy has only in-frame clones and lacks some. The profile shows roughly 32,000 clones, 93% of them singletons. Here the sequenced sample was CD4+ T cells from peripheral blood mononuclear cells, taken in the second trimester of pregnancy. The source of these receptors is a female donor with multiple sclerosis, enrolled in a pregnancy study. CDR3s include the opening cysteine and the closing phenylalanine or tryptophan. The order of the fields is J gene, D gene, V gene, CDR3 protein, CDR3 DNA. The D gene is left open where the match is weak.

j_call: TRBJ2-7; d_call: NA; v_call: TRBV6-1; cdr3_aa: CAIDSVTYEQYF; cdr3_nt: TGTGCCATTGACAGTGTTACCTACGAGCAGTACTTC
j_call: TRBJ2-5; d_call: TRBD2; v_call: TRBV2; cdr3_aa: CASSTSGQETQYF; cdr3_nt: TGTGCCAGCAGCACTAGCGGCCAAGAGACCCAGTACTTC
j_call: TRBJ2-5; d_call: TRBD2; v_call: TRBV6-5; cdr3_aa: CASSGEIQETQYF; cdr3_nt: TGTGCCAGTAGCGGGGAGATCCAAGAGACCCAGTACTTC
j_call: TRBJ2-7; d_call: TRBD2; v_call: TRBV11-3; cdr3_aa: CASSFGTSGNYEQYF; cdr3_nt: TGTGCCAGCAGCTTCGGGACTAGCGGGAACTACGAGCAGTACTTC
j_call: TRBJ2-2; d_call: NA; v_call: TRBV28; cdr3_aa: CASSSYSGNTGELFF; cdr3_nt: TGTGCCAGCAGCTCTTATAGCGGGAACACCGGGGAGCTGTTTTTT
j_call: TRBJ1-3; d_call: NA; v_call: TRBV5-1; cdr3_aa: CASSRGHPQSGNTIYF; cdr3_nt: TGCGCCAGCAGCCGCGGACATCCTCAAAGTGGAAACACCATATATTTT
j_call: TRBJ2-6; d_call: NA; v_call: TRBV5-1; cdr3_aa: CASSVTGSGANVLTF; cdr3_nt: TGCGCCAGCAGCGTAACGGGGTCTGGGGCCAACGTCCTGACTTTC
j_call: TRBJ2-1; d_call: TRBD2; v_call: TRBV9; cdr3_aa: CASSVDQREYNEQFF; cdr3_nt: TGTGCCAGCAGCGTAGACCAGCGGGAGTACAATGAGCAGTTCTTC
j_call: TRBJ2-5; d_call: NA; v_call: TRBV7-9; cdr3_aa: CASRLGAQETQYF; cdr3_nt: TGTGCCAGCCGCCTAGGGGCACAAGAGACCCAGTACTTC
j_call: TRBJ1-1; d_call: TRBD1; v_call: TRBV19; cdr3_aa: CASSRQGTNEAFF; cdr3_nt: TGTGCCAGTAGCCGACAGGGGACGAATGAAGCTTTCTTT
j_call: TRBJ1-1; d_call: NA; v_call: TRBV7-8; cdr3_aa: CASSLRPRTVNTEAFF; cdr3_nt: TGTGCCAGCAGCTTAAGACCCCGGACAGTGAACACTGAAGCTTTCTTT